The 26 T cell receptor beta chains listed next were all sequenced from one sample in a study of response to subunit inactivated influenza vaccine (dated by TCRdb to 2016 to 2019). Library creation used RT-PCR. The instrument was an Illumina HiSeq 2500. The raw public data were reprocessed by TCRdb itself: fastp quality trimming at Q25, MiXCR clonotype calling, in-frame beta chains only. Rows are unified per CDR3 protein, each entry keeping the most common DNA and genes. For this sample the table gives about half a million distinct CDR3 sequences, of which about 10% were detected only once. The ten largest clonotypes hold about an eighth of the sample. The time point label, read with the paper, signifies: 40 to 45 days after influenza vaccine administration. The sample consisted of PBMCs from blood, taken 35 to 45 days after vaccination. The receptors here all came from a man aged 50-59 years who received an inactivated influenza vaccine. Donor details come from another sample of the same person, matched by shared clones.

The rearrangement joins TRBV7-8 to TRBJ2-1, with D perhaps TRBD1 (6 bases). The V and J ends lost 4 bases and 8 bases respectively, with 12 bases between them. The CDR3 is made up of 13 amino acids. Looked up from germline, CDR1 is SGHVS and CDR2 is FQNEAQ. CDR3 nucleotides: TGTGCCAGCAGCTCACAGGGAGACGATGAGCAGTTCTTC. Translation: CASSSQGDDEQFF.

This clonotype was counted many times. The chain recombines TRBV29-1 with TRBJ2-1, with TRBD1 as a possible D gene (5 bases). The germline V gene encodes CDR1 SQVTM and CDR2 ANQGSEA. Trimming took off 3 bases at V and 9 bases at J, with 9 bases between the two ends. This CDR3 region has 11 residues. CDR3 region: CSVDVTAEQFF. In DNA, the CDR3 is TGCAGCGTTGATGTGACAGCTGAGCAGTTCTTC.

This clonotype occurred a few times. The chain joins TRBV20-1 to TRBJ1-1, with TRBD1 matching over 7 bases. CDR1 is DFQATT, CDR2 SNEGSKA, per germline (reference sequence). After removal of 5 bases from V and 6 bases from J, the junction contained 6 bases not matched to a gene. The CDR3 length is 12 residues. CDR3 DNA: TGCAGTGCTGGGGACAGTGGGTCTGAAGCTTTCTTT. Its translation: CSAGDSGSEAFF.

This clonotype was seen a few times. The rearrangement links TRBV29-1 to TRBJ2-7; the match to TRBD2 covers 12 bases. The CDR3 has 16 residues. V lost 5 bases to trimming and J lost 3 bases; unmatched junction nucleotides: 11. CDR1 is SQVTM and CDR2 is ANQGSEA in the germline V gene. In DNA, the CDR3 is TGCAGCGTTTCTCAGGGACTAGCGGGTTCCGGCTACGAGCAGTACTTC. This encodes CSVSQGLAGSGYEQYF.

This clonotype was counted many times. In DNA, the CDR3 is TGTGCCAGCAGTTCAGACGGGGACAGGGGGGGGACCCAGTACTTC. Amino acid sequence: CASSSDGDRGGTQYF. The chain recombines TRBV28 with TRBJ2-5; the match to TRBD1 covers 11 bases. Germline CDR1 and CDR2: MDHEN and SYDVKM. This CDR3 contains 15 residues. After removal of 4 bases from V and 7 bases from J, the junction contained 8 bases not matched to a gene.

This clonotype has more than one count but fewer than ten. V usage is TRBV27 and J usage is TRBJ2-7; D is unresolved. Per germline, CDR1 MNHEY and CDR2 SMNVEV (reference sequence). This CDR3 contains 14 residues. With 10 bases removed from V and 3 bases from J, the gap between germline ends came to 19 bases. CDR3 in amino acids: CATSPHHLHYEQYF. In DNA form, the CDR3 reads TGTGCCACCAGCCCGCACCACCTGCACTACGAGCAGTACTTC.

This clonotype was seen only a few times. The rearrangement uses TRBV4-3 and TRBJ2-5; D may correspond to TRBD1 or TRBD2 (5 bases each). The V end was cut by 4 bases, the J end by 2 bases, with 14 bases between. The germline CDR1 and CDR2 sequences are LGHNA and YSLEER. The CDR3 length is 15 residues. CDR3 in DNA: TGCGCCAGCAGCCGTTCCGGGGCTACTCAAGAGACCCAGTACTTC. As protein: CASSRSGATQETQYF.

This clonotype was seen a few times. The V gene is TRBV28, the J gene TRBJ2-7; the match to TRBD2 covers 13 bases. CDR3 length equals 16 residues. The ends lost 6 bases at V and 4 bases at J; junction bases unmatched: 9. Germline V CDR1 and CDR2: MDHEN, SYDVKM. The CDR3 DNA sequence: TGTGCCAGCAGACGCGGACTAGCGGGAGTCATTTACGAGCAGTACTTC. Its translation: CASRRGLAGVIYEQYF.

V and J are TRBV10-3 and TRBJ1-5; D is undetermined. This CDR3 comprises 16 residues. Trimming took 0 bases from V and 0 from J, leaving 9 bases between them. Germline-derived CDR1 and CDR2 are ENHRY and SYGVKD. The CDR3 spells CAISESRSDSNQPQHF. CDR3 in DNA: TGTGCCATCAGTGAGTCGAGATCGGATAGCAATCAGCCCCAGCATTTT.

The V and J genes are TRBV18 and TRBJ2-7; D gene ambiguous. The CDR3 runs to 17 residues. The germline V and J ends were trimmed by 5 bases and 5 bases, with 25 bases remaining between them. The germline CDR1 and CDR2 sequences are KGHSH and LQKENI. The CDR3 loop reads CASSETLMGSRGHEQYF. CDR3 bases: TGTGCCAGCTCAGAGACCTTAATGGGATCTAGAGGCCACGAGCAGTACTTC.

This clonotype was seen a handful of times. The chain employs TRBV6-2 or TRBV6-3 and TRBJ2-2; possible D gene TRBD1, 6 bases. Germline CDR1 reads MNHEY; CDR2 reads SVGEGT. This CDR3 region has 18 residues. Trimming left V 2 bases short and J 1 base short, with 17 bases between. This CDR3 is CASSYPSRQVGNTGELFF. DNA of the CDR3: TGTGCCAGCAGTTACCCATCCAGACAGGTTGGGAACACCGGGGAGCTGTTTTTT.

Ten or more counts support this clonotype. This chain uses TRBV4-2 with TRBJ2-7; the D gene could be TRBD1 or TRBD2 (5 bases each). CDR1 is LGHNA, CDR2 YNFKEQ, per germline. The CDR3 sequence is 14 residues long. Trimming shortened V by 0 bases and J by 4 bases, and 10 bases separated the two germline ends. CDR3 in amino acids: CASSQDGTSYEQYF. The CDR3 nucleotides are TGTGCCAGCAGCCAAGATGGGACCTCTTACGAGCAGTACTTC.

This clonotype came up many times. The chain has TRBV5-5 and TRBJ2-1; TRBD2 aligns across 8 bases. Germline lookup yields CDR1 SGHKS and CDR2 YYEKEE (reference sequence). With V trimmed by 1 base and J by 6 bases, 3 bases remained unmatched. The CDR3 loop spans 14 amino acids. CDR3 bases: TGTGCCAGCAGCTTGCCCCTAGCGGGCAATGAGCAGTTCTTC. Its protein product is CASSLPLAGNEQFF.

This clonotype was found a few times. The rearrangement uses TRBV28 and TRBJ2-7; 7 bases are shared with TRBD1. CDR1 and CDR2 from the germline V gene are MDHEN and SYDVKM. The ends lost 1 base at V and 0 bases at J; junction bases unmatched: 6. This CDR3 comprises 16 residues. In nucleotides, the CDR3 is TGTGCCAGCAGTTTATCCCTGGACAGGAGCTCCTACGAGCAGTACTTC. Encoded protein: CASSLSLDRSSYEQYF.

This clonotype came up a few times. The gene calls are TRBV7-9 and TRBJ2-6; D is ambiguous. The V gene's germline CDR1 is SEHNR and CDR2 FQNEAQ (reference sequence). V lost 7 bases to trimming and J lost 0 bases, with 16 bases between them. This CDR3 contains 17 residues. The chain's CDR3 is CASNPRTEYSGANVLTF. As DNA, the CDR3 is TGTGCCAGCAATCCCCGGACGGAGTACTCTGGGGCCAACGTCCTGACTTTC.

CDR3 sequence: CAISPTSGKNTGELFF. The CDR3 DNA follows: TGTGCCATCAGTCCGACTAGCGGGAAGAACACCGGGGAGCTGTTTTTT. The V and J genes are TRBV10-3 and TRBJ2-2; 11 bases map to TRBD2. The CDR3 is 16 residues long. CDR1 and CDR2 (germline): ENHRY, SYGVKD. V lost 5 bases and J lost 1; bases outside the gene matches: 3.

This clonotype turned up a few times. V usage is TRBV7-2 and J usage is TRBJ2-3; 11 bases fit TRBD2. Trimming took 3 bases from V and 5 from J; bases not matched to a gene: 4. The CDR3 contains 15 residues. From germline, CDR1 is SGHTA and CDR2 FQGNSA. CDR3 in amino acids: CASSFASGGLDTQYF. The CDR3 region has the DNA TGTGCCAGCAGCTTCGCTAGCGGGGGGTTAGATACGCAGTATTTT.

This clonotype was seen only a few times. The chain is built from TRBV28 and TRBJ2-1; D is perhaps TRBD1 (6 bases). Germline lookup yields CDR1 MDHEN and CDR2 SYDVKM. The CDR3 runs to 15 residues. V lost 5 bases to trimming and J lost 8 bases, with 19 bases between them. The CDR3: CASSVLGQSGDEQFF. CDR3 sequence (DNA): TGTGCCAGCAGTGTCTTAGGGCAATCAGGGGATGAGCAGTTCTTC.

This clonotype came up a few times. The V and J genes are TRBV7-2 and TRBJ2-2; D not resolved. The CDR3 extends over 14 amino acids. Germline assignment: CDR1 SGHTA and CDR2 FQGNSA. Trimming removed 1 base from V and 6 bases from J, with 9 bases in between. The CDR3, as DNA: TGTGCCAGCAGCTTAGGGCAAGTAGCCGGGGAGCTGTTTTTT. This encodes CASSLGQVAGELFF.

This clonotype was counted a few times. J is TRBJ2-5 and V is TRBV24-1; D is perhaps TRBD1 or TRBD2 (5 bases each). The V and J ends lost 3 bases and 4 bases respectively, with 11 bases between them. Germline V gives CDR1 KGHDR, CDR2 SFDVKD. The CDR3 spans 14 residues. This CDR3 reads CATSDNYGAETQYF. In DNA form, the CDR3 reads TGTGCCACCAGTGATAATTACGGGGCAGAGACCCAGTACTTC.

This clonotype was observed a handful of times. J is TRBJ2-7 and V is TRBV5-5; 10 bases match TRBD2. CDR3 size: 15 residues. Trimming took 5 bases from V and 4 from J; bases not matched to a gene: 9. CDR1 is SGHKS, CDR2 YYEKEE, per germline (reference sequence). CDR3 nucleotides: TGTGCCAGCAGGACCGGGACTAGCGAGTCTTACGAGCAGTACTTC. Amino acid sequence: CASRTGTSESYEQYF. Drawing the rest from reference TRBV5-5 and TRBJ2-7, the complete variable domain is DAGVTQSPTHLIKTRGQQVTLRCSPISGHKSVSWYQQVLGQGPQFIFQYYEKEERGRGNFPDRFSARQFPNYSSELNVNALLLGDSALYLCASRTGTSESYEQYFGPGTRLTVT.

The rearrangement uses TRBV20-1 and TRBJ2-5; 10 bases align to TRBD2. The CDR3 is 17 amino acids. V shed 0 bases, J shed 3 bases, and the junction held 10 bases outside the gene matches. Germline V gene lookup returns CDR1 DFQATT and CDR2 SNEGSKA (reference sequence). CDR3 bases: TGCAGTGCTAGAGATCGGTATGGGACTAGCGTAGAAGAGACCCAGTACTTC. This codes for CSARDRYGTSVEETQYF.

This clonotype has more than one count but fewer than ten. This chain connects TRBV18 to TRBJ2-1; D is uncertain. The germline CDR1 and CDR2 sequences are KGHSH and LQKENI. Trimming left V 1 base short and J 0 bases short, with 10 bases between. The CDR3 spans 16 residues. The CDR3 spells CASSPLYLSSYNEQFF. The CDR3 coding sequence is TGTGCCAGCTCACCACTCTATCTGAGCTCCTACAATGAGCAGTTCTTC.

The V call is TRBV30, the J call TRBJ2-3; 7 nucleotides line up with TRBD1. The CDR3 consists of 16 residues. From germline, CDR1 is GTSNPN and CDR2 SVGIG (reference sequence). The V and J ends lost 3 bases and 4 bases, in that order; junction bases with no gene match: 13. DNA of the CDR3: TGTGCCTGGAGCCGTGGGGTAGGGGGCTCACCAGATACGCAGTATTTT. It encodes CAWSRGVGGSPDTQYF.

This chain uses TRBV15 with TRBJ1-1; maybe TRBD1 (6 bases). V gave up 5 bases and J gave up 3 bases, with 19 bases separating them. This CDR3 region has 16 residues. The germline CDR1 and CDR2 sequences are LNHNV and YYDKDF (reference sequence). CDR3 in amino acids: CATSPRDIGWYTEAFF. CDR3 DNA sequence: TGTGCCACCAGCCCCAGGGACATTGGGTGGTACACTGAAGCTTTCTTT.

This clonotype was detected a few times. The gene calls are TRBV15 and TRBJ2-7; D possibly corresponds to TRBD1 (6 bases). Germline V gene sequence: CDR1 LNHNV, CDR2 YYDKDF (reference sequence). The CDR3 consists of 13 residues. Trimming took 3 bases from V and 3 from J, leaving 9 bases between them. DNA of the CDR3: TGTGCCACCAGCAGGAGGGACAACTACGAGCAGTACTTC. Its protein product is CATSRRDNYEQYF.